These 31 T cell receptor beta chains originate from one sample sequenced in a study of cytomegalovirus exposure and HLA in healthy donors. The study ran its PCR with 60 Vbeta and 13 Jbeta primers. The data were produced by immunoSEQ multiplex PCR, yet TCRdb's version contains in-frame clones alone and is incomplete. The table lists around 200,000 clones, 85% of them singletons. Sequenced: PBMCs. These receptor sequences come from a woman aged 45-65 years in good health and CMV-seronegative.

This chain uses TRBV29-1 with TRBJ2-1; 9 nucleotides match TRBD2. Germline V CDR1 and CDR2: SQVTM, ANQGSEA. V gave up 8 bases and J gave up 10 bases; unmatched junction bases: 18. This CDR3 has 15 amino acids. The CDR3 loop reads CSQTGGLAGTEEQFF. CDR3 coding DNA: TGCAGCCAGACAGGTGGGCTAGCGGGAACGGAAGAGCAGTTCTTC.

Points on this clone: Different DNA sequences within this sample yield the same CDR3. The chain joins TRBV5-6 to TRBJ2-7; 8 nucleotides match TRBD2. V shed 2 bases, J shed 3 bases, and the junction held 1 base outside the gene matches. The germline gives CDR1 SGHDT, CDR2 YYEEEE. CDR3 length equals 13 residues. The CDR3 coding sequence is TGTGCCAGCAGCTTCGGGGGGGGCTACGAGCAGTACTTC. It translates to CASSFGGGYEQYF.

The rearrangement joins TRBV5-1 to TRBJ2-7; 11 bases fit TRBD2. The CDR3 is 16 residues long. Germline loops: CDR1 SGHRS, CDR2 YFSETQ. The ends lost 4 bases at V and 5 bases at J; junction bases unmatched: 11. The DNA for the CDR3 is TGCGCCAGCAGCCAATGGACTAGCGGGCAAGAGGACGAGCAGTACTTC. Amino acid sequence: CASSQWTSGQEDEQYF.

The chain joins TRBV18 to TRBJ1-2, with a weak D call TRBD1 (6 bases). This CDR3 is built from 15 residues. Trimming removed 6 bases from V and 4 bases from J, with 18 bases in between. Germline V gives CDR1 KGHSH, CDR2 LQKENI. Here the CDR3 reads CASSRGQSSGYGYTF. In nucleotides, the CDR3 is TGTGCCAGCTCCCGCGGACAGTCCTCTGGCTATGGCTACACCTTC.

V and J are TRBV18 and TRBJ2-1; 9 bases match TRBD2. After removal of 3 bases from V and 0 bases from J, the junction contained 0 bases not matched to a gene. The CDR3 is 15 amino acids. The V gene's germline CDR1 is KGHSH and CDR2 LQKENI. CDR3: CASSPSGGSYNEQFF. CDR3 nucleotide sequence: TGTGCCAGCTCACCTAGCGGGGGCTCCTACAATGAGCAGTTCTTC.

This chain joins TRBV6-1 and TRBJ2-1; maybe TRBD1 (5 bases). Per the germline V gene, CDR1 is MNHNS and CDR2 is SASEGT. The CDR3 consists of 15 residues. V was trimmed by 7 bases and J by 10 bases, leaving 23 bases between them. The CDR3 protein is CASIRELTGAKEQFF. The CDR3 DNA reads TGTGCCAGCATCAGAGAGCTTACTGGGGCCAAGGAGCAGTTCTTC.

CDR3 DNA: TGTGCCAGCAGTAATCATTGTAGGGACTTCTACGAGCAGTACTTC. Translated, it gives CASSNHCRDFYEQYF. The chain is built from TRBV21-1 and TRBJ2-7; the table names TRBD2, a call not compared with the DNA. TRBV21-1 is a pseudogene locus. This CDR3 is built from 15 residues.

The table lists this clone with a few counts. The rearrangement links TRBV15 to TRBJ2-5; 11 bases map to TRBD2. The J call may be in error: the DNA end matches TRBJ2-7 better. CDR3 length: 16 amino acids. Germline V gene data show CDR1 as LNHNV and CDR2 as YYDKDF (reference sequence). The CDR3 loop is CATSGLTSGETYEQYF. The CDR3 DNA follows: TGTGCCACCAGCGGCCTGACTAGCGGGGAGACCTACGAGCAGTACTTC.

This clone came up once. The CDR3 loop reads CASSESGQSHGYTF. The CDR3 DNA sequence: TGCGCCAGCAGTGAGTCTGGGCAGAGCCATGGCTACACCTTC. The chain employs TRBV10-2 and TRBJ1-2; D not resolved. Germline CDR1 WSHSY, CDR2 SAAADI. The CDR3 totals 14 residues. V was trimmed by 0 bases and J by 6 bases, leaving 11 bases between them.

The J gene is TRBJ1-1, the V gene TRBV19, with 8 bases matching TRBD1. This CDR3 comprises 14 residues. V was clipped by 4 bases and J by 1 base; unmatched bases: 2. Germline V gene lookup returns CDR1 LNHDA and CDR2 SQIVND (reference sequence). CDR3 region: CASSRTGGNTEAFF. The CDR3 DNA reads TGTGCCAGTAGTAGAACAGGGGGGAACACTGAAGCTTTCTTT.

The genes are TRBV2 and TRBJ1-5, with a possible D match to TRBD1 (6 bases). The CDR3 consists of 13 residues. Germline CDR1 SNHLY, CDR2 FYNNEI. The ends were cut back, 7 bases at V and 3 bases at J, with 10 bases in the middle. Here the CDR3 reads CASNGQINQPQHF. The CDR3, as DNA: TGTGCCAGCAATGGACAGATCAATCAGCCCCAGCATTTT.

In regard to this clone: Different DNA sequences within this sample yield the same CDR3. The CDR3 loop is CASSPSSYNEQFF. The CDR3 bases are TGCGCCAGCAGTCCATCCTCCTACAATGAGCAGTTCTTC. This chain connects TRBV5-1 to TRBJ2-1; no reliable D call. The length of the CDR3 is 13 residues. Deletions cut 5 bases from V and 0 bases from J, with 6 bases between. The germline CDR1 and CDR2 sequences are SGHRS and YFSETQ.

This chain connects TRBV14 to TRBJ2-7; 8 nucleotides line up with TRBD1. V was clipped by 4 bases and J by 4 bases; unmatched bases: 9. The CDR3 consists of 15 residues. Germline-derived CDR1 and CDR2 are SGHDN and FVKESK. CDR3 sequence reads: CASSPWTGIIYEQYF. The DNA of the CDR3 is TGTGCCAGCAGCCCTTGGACAGGGATAATTTACGAGCAGTACTTC.

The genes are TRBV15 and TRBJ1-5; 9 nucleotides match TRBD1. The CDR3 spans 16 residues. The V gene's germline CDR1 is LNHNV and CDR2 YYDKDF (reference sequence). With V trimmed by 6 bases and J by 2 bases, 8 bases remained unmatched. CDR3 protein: CATRGDRDGRNQPQHF. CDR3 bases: TGTGCCACCAGGGGGGACAGGGATGGGCGCAATCAGCCCCAGCATTTT. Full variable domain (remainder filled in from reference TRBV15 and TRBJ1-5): DAMVIQNPRYQVTQFGKPVTLSCSQTLNHNVMYWYQQKSSQAPKLLFHYYDKDFNNEADTPDNFQSRRPNTSFCFLDIRSPGLGDTAMYLCATRGDRDGRNQPQHFGDGTRLSIL.

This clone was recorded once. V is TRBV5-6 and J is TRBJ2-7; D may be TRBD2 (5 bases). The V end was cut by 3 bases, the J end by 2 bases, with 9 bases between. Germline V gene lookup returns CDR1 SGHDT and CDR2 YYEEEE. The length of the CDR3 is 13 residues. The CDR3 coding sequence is TGTGCCAGCAGCTCGGAGGTCCCCTACGAGCAGTACTTC. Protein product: CASSSEVPYEQYF.

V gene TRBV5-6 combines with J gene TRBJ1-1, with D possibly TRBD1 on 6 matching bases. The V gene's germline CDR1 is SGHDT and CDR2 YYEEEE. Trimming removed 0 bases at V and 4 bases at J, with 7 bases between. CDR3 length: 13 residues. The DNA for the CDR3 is TGTGCCAGCAGCTTGGGCAGGGGCACTGAAGCTTTCTTT. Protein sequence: CASSLGRGTEAFF.

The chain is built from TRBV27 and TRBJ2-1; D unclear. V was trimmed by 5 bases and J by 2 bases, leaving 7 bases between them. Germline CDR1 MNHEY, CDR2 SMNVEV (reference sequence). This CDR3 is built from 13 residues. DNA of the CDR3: TGTGCCAGCAGTCTAATACCCTACAATGAGCAGTTCTTC. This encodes CASSLIPYNEQFF.

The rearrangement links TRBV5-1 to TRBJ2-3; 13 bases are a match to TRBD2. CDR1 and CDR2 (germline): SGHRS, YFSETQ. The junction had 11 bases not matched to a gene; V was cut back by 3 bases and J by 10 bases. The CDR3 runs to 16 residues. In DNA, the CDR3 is TGCGCCAGCAGCTCCTTAACCGGGACTAGCGGGAAGTCGCAGTATTTT. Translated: CASSSLTGTSGKSQYF. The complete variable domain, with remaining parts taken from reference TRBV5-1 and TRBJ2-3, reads KAGVTQTPRYLIKTRGQQVTLSCSPISGHRSVSWYQQTPGQGLQFLFEYFSETQRNKGNFPGRFSGRQFSNSRSEMNVSTLELGDSALYLCASSSLTGTSGKSQYFGPGTRLTVL.

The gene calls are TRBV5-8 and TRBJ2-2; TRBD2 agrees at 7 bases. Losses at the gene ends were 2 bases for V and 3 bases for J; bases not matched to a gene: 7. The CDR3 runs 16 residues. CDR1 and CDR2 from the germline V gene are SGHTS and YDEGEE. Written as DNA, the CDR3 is TGTGCCAGCAGCTTTAGGGAGGGCCTGGACACCGGGGAGCTGTTTTTT. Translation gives CASSFREGLDTGELFF.

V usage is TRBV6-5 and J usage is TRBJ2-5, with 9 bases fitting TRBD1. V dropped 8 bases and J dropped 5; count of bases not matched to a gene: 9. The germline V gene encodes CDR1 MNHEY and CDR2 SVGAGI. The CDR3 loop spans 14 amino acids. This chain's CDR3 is CASQTLQGAETQYF. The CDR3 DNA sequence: TGTGCCAGCCAGACACTACAGGGGGCGGAGACCCAGTACTTC.

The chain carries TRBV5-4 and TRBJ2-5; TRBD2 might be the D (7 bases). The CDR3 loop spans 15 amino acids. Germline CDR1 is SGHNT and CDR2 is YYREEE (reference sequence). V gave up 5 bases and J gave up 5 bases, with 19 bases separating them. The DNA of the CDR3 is TGTGCCAGCAGGGCGGGGGCAGGCCTAGGGGAGACCCAGTACTTC. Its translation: CASRAGAGLGETQYF.

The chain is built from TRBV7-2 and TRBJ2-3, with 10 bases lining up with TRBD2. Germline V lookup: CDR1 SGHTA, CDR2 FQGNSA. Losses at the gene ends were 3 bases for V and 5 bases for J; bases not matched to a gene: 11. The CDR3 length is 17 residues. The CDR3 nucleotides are TGTGCCAGCAGCTTCCCCATTCATGGACTAGCGGAAGATACGCAGTATTTT. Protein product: CASSFPIHGLAEDTQYF.

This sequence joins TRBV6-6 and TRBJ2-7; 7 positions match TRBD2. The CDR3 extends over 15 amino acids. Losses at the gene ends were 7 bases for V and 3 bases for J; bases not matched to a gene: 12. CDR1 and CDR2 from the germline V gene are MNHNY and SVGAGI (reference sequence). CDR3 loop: CASTPGTGRFYEQYF. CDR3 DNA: TGTGCCAGCACCCCGGGGACCGGGAGGTTCTACGAGCAGTACTTC.

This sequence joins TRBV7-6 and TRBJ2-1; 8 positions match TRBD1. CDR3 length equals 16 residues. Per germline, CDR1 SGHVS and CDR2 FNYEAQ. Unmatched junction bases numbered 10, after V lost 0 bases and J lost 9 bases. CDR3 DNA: TGTGCCAGCAGCTTAGCGGTCAGGGGGCTGGGCGGTGAGCAGTTCTTC. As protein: CASSLAVRGLGGEQFF. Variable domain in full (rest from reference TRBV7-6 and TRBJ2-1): GAGVSQSPRYKVTKRGQDVALRCDPISGHVSLYWYRQALGQGPEFLTYFNYEAQQDKSGLPNDRFSAERPEGSISTLTIQRTEQRDSAMYRCASSLAVRGLGGEQFFGPGTRLTVL.

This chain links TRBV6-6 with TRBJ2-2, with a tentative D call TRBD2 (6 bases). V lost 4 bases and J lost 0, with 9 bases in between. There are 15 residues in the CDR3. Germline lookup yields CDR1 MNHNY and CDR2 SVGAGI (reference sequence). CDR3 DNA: TGTGCCAGCAGTTCGACTAGGGCGAACACCGGGGAGCTGTTTTTT. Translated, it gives CASSSTRANTGELFF.

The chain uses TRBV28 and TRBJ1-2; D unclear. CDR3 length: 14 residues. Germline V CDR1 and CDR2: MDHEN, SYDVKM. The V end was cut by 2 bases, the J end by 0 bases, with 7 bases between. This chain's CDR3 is CASSLTRPNYGYTF. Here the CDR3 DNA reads TGTGCCAGCAGTTTAACCAGGCCTAACTATGGCTACACCTTC.

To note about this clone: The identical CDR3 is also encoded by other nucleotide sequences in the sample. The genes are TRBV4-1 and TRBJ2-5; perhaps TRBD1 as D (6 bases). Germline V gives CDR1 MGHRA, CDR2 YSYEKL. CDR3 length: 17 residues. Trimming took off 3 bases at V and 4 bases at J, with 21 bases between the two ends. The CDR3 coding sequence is TGCGCCAGCAGCCAGGCGTCAGGGGACGGTCAGTTAGAGACCCAGTACTTC. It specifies CASSQASGDGQLETQYF.

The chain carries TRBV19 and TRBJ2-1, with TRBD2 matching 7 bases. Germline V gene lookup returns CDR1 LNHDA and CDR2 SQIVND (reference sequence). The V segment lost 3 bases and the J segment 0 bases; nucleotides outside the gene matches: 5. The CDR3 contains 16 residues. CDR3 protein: CASSMVGGVSYNEQFF. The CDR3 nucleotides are TGTGCCAGTAGTATGGTGGGAGGGGTCTCCTACAATGAGCAGTTCTTC.

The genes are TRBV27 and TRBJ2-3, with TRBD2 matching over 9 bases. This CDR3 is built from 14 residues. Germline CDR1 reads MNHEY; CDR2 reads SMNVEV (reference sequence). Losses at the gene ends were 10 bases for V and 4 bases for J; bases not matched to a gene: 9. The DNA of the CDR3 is TGTGCCACAAGATTAGCGGGAGCTGCAGATACGCAGTATTTT. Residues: CATRLAGAADTQYF.

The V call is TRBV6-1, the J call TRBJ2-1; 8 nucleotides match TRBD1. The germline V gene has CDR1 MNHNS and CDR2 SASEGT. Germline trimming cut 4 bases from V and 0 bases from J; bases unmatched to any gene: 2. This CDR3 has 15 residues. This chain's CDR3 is CASSAGTGSYNEQFF. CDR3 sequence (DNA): TGTGCCAGCAGTGCCGGGACAGGCTCCTACAATGAGCAGTTCTTC.

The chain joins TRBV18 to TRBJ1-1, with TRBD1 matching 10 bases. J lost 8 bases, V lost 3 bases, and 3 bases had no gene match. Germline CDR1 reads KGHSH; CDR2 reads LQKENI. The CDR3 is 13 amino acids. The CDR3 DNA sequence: TGTGCCAGCTCACCGGGACAGGGGAAAGAAGCTTTCTTT. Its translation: CASSPGQGKEAFF.